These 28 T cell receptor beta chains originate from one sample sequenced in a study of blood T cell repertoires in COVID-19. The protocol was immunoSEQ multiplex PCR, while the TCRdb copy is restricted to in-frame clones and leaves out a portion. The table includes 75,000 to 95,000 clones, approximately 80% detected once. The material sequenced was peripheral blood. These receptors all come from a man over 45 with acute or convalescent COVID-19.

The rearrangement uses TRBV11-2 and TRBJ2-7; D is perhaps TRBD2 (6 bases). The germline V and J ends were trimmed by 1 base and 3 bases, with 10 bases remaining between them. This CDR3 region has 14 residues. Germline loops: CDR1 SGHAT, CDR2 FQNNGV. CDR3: CASSLGGGGYEQYF. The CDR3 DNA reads TGTGCCAGCAGCTTAGGTGGGGGAGGCTACGAGCAGTACTTC.

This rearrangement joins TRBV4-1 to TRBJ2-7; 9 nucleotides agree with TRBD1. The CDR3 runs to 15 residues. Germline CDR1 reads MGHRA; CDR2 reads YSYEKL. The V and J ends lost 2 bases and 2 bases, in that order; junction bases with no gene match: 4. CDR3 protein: CASSQTGTGPYEQYF. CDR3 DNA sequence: TGCGCCAGCAGCCAAACCGGGACAGGGCCCTACGAGCAGTACTTC.

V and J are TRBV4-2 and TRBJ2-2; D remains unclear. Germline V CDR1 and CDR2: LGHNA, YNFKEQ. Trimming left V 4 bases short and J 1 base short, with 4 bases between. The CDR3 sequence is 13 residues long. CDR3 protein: CASSPGNTGELFF. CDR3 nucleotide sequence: TGTGCCAGCAGCCCGGGGAACACCGGGGAGCTGTTTTTT.

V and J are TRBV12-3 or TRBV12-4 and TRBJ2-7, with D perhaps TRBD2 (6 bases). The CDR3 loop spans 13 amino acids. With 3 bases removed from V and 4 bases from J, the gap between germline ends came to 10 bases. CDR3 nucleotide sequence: TGTGCCAGCAGTTTCCATGGGGGGTACGAGCAGTACTTC. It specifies CASSFHGGYEQYF.

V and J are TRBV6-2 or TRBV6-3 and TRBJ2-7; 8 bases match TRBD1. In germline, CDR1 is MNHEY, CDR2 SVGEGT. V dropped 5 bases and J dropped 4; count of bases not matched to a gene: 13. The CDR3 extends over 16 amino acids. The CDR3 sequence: CASSDQGAASGYEQYF. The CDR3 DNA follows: TGTGCCAGCAGTGACCAGGGGGCAGCCTCGGGTTACGAGCAGTACTTC.

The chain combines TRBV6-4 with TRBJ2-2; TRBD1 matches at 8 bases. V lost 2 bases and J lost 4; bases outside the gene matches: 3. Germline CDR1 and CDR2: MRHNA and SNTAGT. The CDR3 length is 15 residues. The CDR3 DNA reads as TGTGCCAGCAGTGACCAGGGGGCGGGCACCGGGGAGCTGTTTTTT. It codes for CASSDQGAGTGELFF.

In nucleotides, the CDR3 is TGTGCCAGCTTCCCCCGGGAGTTGGGGACCCAGTACTTC. As protein: CASFPRELGTQYF. This sequence joins TRBV2 and TRBJ2-5; TRBD2 is a possible D gene (6 bases). The CDR3 consists of 13 residues. The germline CDR1 and CDR2 sequences are SNHLY and FYNNEI. V lost 8 bases to trimming and J lost 7 bases, with 17 bases between them.

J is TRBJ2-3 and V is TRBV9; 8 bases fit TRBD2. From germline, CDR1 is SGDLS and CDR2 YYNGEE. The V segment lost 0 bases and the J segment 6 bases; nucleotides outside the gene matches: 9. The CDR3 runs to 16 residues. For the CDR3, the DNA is TGTGCCAGCAGCGTAGCCCACGGGGGGGCCGGGGATACGCAGTATTTT. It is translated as CASSVAHGGAGDTQYF.

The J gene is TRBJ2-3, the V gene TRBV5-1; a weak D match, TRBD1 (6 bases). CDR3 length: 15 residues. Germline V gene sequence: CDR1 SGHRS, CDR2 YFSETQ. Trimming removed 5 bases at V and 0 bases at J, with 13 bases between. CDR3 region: CASRVGTSSTDTQYF. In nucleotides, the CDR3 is TGCGCCAGCAGGGTGGGGACATCTAGCACAGATACGCAGTATTTT.

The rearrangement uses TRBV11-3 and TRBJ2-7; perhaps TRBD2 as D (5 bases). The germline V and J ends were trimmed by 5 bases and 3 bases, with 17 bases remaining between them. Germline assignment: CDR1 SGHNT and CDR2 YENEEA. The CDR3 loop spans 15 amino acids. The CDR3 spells CASSLTNGNNYEQYF. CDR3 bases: TGTGCCAGCAGCCTAACAAACGGGAATAACTACGAGCAGTACTTC.

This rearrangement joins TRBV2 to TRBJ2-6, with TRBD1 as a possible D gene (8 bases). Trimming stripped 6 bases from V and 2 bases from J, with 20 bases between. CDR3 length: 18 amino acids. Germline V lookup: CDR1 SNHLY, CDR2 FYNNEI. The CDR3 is CASRGGAGGNAGANVLTF. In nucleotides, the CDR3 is TGTGCCAGCAGGGGAGGGGCAGGGGGCAACGCTGGGGCCAACGTCCTGACTTTC.

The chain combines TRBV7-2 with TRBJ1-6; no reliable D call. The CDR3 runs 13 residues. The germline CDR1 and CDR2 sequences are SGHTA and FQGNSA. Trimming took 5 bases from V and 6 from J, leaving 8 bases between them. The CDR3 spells CASSLEGNSPLHF. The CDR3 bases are TGTGCCAGCAGCCTGGAGGGTAATTCACCCCTCCACTTT.

This CDR3 is CASSQIVGARTEAFF. The CDR3 coding sequence is TGTGCCAGCAGTCAAATCGTAGGGGCGCGGACTGAAGCTTTCTTT. The chain employs TRBV7-3 and TRBJ1-1; perhaps TRBD1 as D (5 bases). V lost 6 bases, J lost 5 bases, and 19 bases lay in between. From germline, CDR1 is SGHTA and CDR2 FQGTGA. The CDR3 totals 15 residues. The variable domain in full, with the rest retrieved from reference TRBV7-3 and TRBJ1-1, is GAGVSQTPSNKVTEKGKYVELRCDPISGHTALYWYRQSLGQGPEFLIYFQGTGAADDSGLPNDRFFAVRPEGSVSTLKIQRTERGDSAVYLCASSQIVGARTEAFFGQGTRLTVV.

For the CDR3, the DNA is TGTGCCACCAGTGAGGATAGGACAGGGGGCCAAGAGACCCAGTACTTC. Its translation is CATSEDRTGGQETQYF. This chain connects TRBV24-1 to TRBJ2-5; 10 nucleotides line up with TRBD1. This CDR3 is 16 amino acids long. The germline gives CDR1 KGHDR, CDR2 SFDVKD. V trimming: 4 bases; J trimming: 1 base; junction bases outside the gene matches: 5.

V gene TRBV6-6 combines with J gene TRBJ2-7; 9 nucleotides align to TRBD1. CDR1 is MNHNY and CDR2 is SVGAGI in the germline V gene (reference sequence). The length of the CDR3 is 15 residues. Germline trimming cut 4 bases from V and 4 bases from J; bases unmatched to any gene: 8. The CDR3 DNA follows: TGTGCCAGCAGTTCCCCCGGACAGGGGATATACGAGCAGTACTTC. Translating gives CASSSPGQGIYEQYF.

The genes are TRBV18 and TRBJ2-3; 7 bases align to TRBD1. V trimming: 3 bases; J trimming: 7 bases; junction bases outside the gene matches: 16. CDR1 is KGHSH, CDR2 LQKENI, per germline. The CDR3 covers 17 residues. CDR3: CASSPRQGSESGNTQYF. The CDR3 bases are TGTGCCAGCTCACCGAGACAGGGCTCTGAATCGGGGAATACGCAGTATTTT. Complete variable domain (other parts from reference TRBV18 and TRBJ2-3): NAGVMQNPRHLVRRRGQEARLRCSPMKGHSHVYWYRQLPEEGLKFMVYLQKENIIDESGMPKERFSAEFPKEGPSILRIQQVVRGDSAAYFCASSPRQGSESGNTQYFGPGTRLTVL.

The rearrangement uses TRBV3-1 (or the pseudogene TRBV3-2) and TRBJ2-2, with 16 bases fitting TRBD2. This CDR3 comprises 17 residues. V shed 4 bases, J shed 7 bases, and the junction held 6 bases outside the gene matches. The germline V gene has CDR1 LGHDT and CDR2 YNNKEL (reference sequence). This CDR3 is CASSLGLAGGRHGELFF. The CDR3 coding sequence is TGTGCCAGCAGCCTGGGACTAGCGGGGGGGCGACACGGGGAGCTGTTTTTT.

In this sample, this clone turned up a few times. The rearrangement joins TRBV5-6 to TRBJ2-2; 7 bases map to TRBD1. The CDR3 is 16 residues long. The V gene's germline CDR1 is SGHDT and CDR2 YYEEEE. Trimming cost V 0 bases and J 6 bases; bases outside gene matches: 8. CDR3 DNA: TGTGCCAGCAGCTTGGCCTTTGGGACAGTGGCCGGGGAGCTGTTTTTT. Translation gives CASSLAFGTVAGELFF.

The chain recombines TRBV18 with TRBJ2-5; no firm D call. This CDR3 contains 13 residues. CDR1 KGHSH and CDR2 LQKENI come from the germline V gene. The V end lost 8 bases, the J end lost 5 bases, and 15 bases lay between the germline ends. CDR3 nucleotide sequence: TGTGCCAGCGCCCGAGCAAGTTCCGAGACCCAGTACTTC. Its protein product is CASARASSETQYF. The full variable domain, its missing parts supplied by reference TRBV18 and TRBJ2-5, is NAGVMQNPRHLVRRRGQEARLRCSPMKGHSHVYWYRQLPEEGLKFMVYLQKENIIDESGMPKERFSAEFPKEGPSILRIQQVVRGDSAAYFCASARASSETQYFGPGTRLLVL.

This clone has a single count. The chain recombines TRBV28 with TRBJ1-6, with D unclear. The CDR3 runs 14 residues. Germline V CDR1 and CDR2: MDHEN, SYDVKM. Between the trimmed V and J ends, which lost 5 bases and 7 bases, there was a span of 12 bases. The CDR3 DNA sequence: TGTGCCAGCAGTAGAGGGCTGGGGAATTCACCCCTCCACTTT. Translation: CASSRGLGNSPLHF.

The CDR3, as DNA: TGTGCCATGAAAGCGGGAATAGCAGCGGATACGCAGTATTTT. Its translation: CAMKAGIAADTQYF. V usage is TRBV6-5 and J usage is TRBJ2-3; 7 bases agree with TRBD2. J gave up 6 bases and V 10 bases, and 13 bases lay outside the gene matches. The germline V gene has CDR1 MNHEY and CDR2 SVGAGI. This CDR3 region has 14 residues.

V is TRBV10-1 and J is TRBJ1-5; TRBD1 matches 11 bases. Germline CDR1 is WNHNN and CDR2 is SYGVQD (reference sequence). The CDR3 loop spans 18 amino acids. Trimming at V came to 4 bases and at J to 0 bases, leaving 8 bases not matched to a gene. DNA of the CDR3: TGCGCCAGCAGTGCCGGGACAGGGGGATCTTATAGCAATCAGCCCCAGCATTTT. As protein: CASSAGTGGSYSNQPQHF.

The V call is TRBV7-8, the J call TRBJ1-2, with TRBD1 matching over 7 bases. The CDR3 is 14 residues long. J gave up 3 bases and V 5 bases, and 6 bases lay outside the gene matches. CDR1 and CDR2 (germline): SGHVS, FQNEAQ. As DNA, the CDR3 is TGTGCCAGCAGCCCAGGACAGGCGGACTATGGCTACACCTTC. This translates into CASSPGQADYGYTF. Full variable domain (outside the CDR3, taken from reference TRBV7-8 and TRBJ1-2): GAGVSQSPRYKVAKRGQDVALRCDPISGHVSLFWYQQALGQGPEFLTYFQNEAQLDKSGLPSDRFFAERPEGSVSTLKIQRTQQEDSAVYLCASSPGQADYGYTFGSGTRLTVV.

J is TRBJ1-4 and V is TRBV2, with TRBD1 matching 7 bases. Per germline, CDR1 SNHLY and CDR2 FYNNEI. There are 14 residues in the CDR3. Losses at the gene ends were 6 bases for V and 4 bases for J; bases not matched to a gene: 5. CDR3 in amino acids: CASRRDRNNEKLFF. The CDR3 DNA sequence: TGTGCCAGCAGGAGGGACAGAAATAATGAAAAACTGTTTTTT.

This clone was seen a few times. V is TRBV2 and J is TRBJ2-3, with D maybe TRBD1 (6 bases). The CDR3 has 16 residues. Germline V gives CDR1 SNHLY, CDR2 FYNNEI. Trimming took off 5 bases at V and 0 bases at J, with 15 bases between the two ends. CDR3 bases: TGTGCCAGCAGTACAGGGTCATCGGGCAGCACAGATACGCAGTATTTT. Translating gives CASSTGSSGSTDTQYF.

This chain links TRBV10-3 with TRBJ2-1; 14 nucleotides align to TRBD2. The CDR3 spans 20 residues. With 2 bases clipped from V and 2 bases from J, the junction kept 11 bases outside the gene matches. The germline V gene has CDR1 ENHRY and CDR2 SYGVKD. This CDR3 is CAISEPSGLAGEPTYNEQFF. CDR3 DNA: TGTGCCATCAGTGAGCCCTCGGGACTAGCGGGAGAGCCCACCTACAATGAGCAGTTCTTC.

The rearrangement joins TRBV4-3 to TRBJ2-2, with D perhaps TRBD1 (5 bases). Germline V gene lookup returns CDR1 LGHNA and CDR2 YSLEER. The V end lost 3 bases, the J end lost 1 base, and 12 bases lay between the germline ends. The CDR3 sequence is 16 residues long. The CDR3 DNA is TGCGCCAGCAGCCAGGGGCTATACAAGAACACCGGGGAGCTGTTTTTT. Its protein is CASSQGLYKNTGELFF.

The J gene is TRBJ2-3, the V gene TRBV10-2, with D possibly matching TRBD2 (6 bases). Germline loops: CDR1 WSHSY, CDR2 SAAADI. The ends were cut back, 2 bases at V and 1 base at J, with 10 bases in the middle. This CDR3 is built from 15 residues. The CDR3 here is CASSEPGLGTDTQYF. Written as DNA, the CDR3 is TGCGCCAGCAGTGAGCCGGGACTTGGCACAGATACGCAGTATTTT.